This entry features one T cell receptor (beta chain) sequence. This clonotype has only a few counts. The antigen this receptor binds is unknown. No per-base quality is available; no much larger clone lies one base away. The sample originates from a study of post-analysis software for immune sequencing data (dated by TCRdb to the mid-2010s). Background for the entire study: Disease courses on record covered relapsing-remitting, secondary progressive and progressive-relapsing multiple sclerosis, though some patients had no subtype annotation. The patient repertoires were set against 10 or so previously published healthy control repertoires from donors whose ages ranged from roughly 6 to 26 years. A subset of samples was prepared in parallel using single-end sample barcoding, then pooled and co-amplified after Illumina adapter ligation.

The library was prepared using PCR. Sequencing took place on an Illumina HiSeq 2500. To reduce PCR and sequencing biases, unique molecular identifiers were incorporated into the TCR beta cDNA libraries. Per 1 to 10 million input T cells, approximately 500,000 cDNA molecules were obtained, such that each molecule approximated one T cell. Patient libraries were prepared and sequenced with the same protocol used for the earlier healthy control dataset. Within a given batch, samples were prepared together, multiplexed and sequenced on the same HiSeq lane. In the authors' own workflow: MIGEC was used to process the raw barcoded reads, and molecular identifier groups with only a single read were discarded before consensus assembly and CDR3 extraction. VDJtools was used for post-analysis of the clonotype tables, and diversity was normalized by down-sampling every dataset to the size of the smallest sample. Repertoire overlap clustering matched CDR3 amino acid but not nucleotide sequences to correct batch-related cross-sample contamination. The public sequencing data were trimmed at Q25 with fastp and processed into clonotypes with MiXCR by TCRdb, which kept only in-frame beta chains. Rows with one shared CDR3 protein collapse into an entry with the most common genes and DNA. These V and J calls rely on TCRdb rather than the paper's analysis. For this sample the table gives 450,000 to 700,000 distinct CDR3 sequences, of which roughly 46% were detected only once. The ten most abundant clones make up 1.7% of the sample.

Compared with germline, V lacks 2 bases and J lacks 2 bases; bases without a gene match: 2. From the cysteine through the phenylalanine, the CDR3 covers 14 amino acids. Just the 42-base CDR3 DNA is kept, in frame starting at base 1. The research as a whole found: The control group was slightly older than the multiple sclerosis patient group. Patients showed significantly higher frequencies than controls for several TRBV segments, among them TRBV5-6, TRBV5-1 and TRBV20-1. Significantly lower normalized Chao1 diversity was found in multiple sclerosis patients than in controls, suggesting substantial peripheral T-cell clonal expansion. Direct clustering with F measure revealed strong co-clustering of samples prepared in the same batch, which led to a batch-effect correction.

To demonstrate the VDJtools post-analysis software, the study profiled TCR beta repertoires from the peripheral blood of 10 to 15 young patients with multiple sclerosis. The multiple sclerosis patients were children and adolescents between about 6 and 16 years of age. The chain uses TRBV12-3 or TRBV12-4 and TRBJ2-5; 7 central bases correspond to TRBD1. Sequences were obtained from blood. This TCR was sampled from a girl between 5 and 17 years old with multiple sclerosis. The nucleotide sequence is given as TGTGCCAGCAGTTTATGGGACAGACAAGAGACCCAGTACTTC. It specifies CASSLWDRQETQYF.